Listed below are T cell receptor beta chains from one sample, sequenced in a study of radiation and T cells in renal cell carcinoma. Produced via immunoSEQ multiplex PCR; TCRdb's table is partial and in-frame only. The data contain about 170,000 clones, approximately 90% of them singletons. The material was blood, obtained from a patient whose treatment included radiotherapy and nephrectomy. The receptor source for this set is a woman between 50 and 59 years old with renal cell carcinoma. Each CDR3 is given with its conserved first and last residue. A D gene is named only where the DNA matches it firmly. Size values are once, few and many counts, or a class for expanded clones, and some rows have none.

D: NA; J: TRBJ1-2; size: NA; V: TRBV11-2; CDR3: CASSGASEANYGYTF; DNA: TGTGCCAGCAGCGGAGCATCCGAAGCTAACTATGGCTACACCTTC
D: NA; J: TRBJ1-4; size: NA; V: TRBV19; CDR3: CASSIAGGGEKLFF; DNA: TGTGCCAGTAGTATAGCGGGCGGAGGGGAAAAACTGTTTTTT
D: NA; J: TRBJ2-3; size: once; V: TRBV27; CDR3: CASSRNGAGIDTQYF; DNA: TGTGCCAGCAGTCGCAACGGGGCCGGCATCGATACGCAGTATTTT
D: TRBD2; J: TRBJ2-3; size: NA; V: TRBV4-2; CDR3: CASSQLAGGKTSTDTQYF; DNA: TGTGCCAGCAGCCAGTTAGCGGGGGGGAAGACTAGCACAGATACGCAGTATTTT
D: NA; J: TRBJ2-3; size: NA; V: TRBV7-2; CDR3: CASSQDYTDTQYF; DNA: TGTGCCAGCAGCCAGGACTACACAGATACGCAGTATTTT
D: NA; J: TRBJ1-1; size: NA; V: TRBV5-1; CDR3: CASGQGGGLTEAFF; DNA: TGCGCCAGCGGGCAGGGCGGGGGGCTTACTGAAGCTTTCTTT
D: NA; J: TRBJ2-1; size: NA; V: TRBV19; CDR3: CASSPLGSYNEQFF; DNA: TGTGCCAGTAGTCCCCTGGGGTCCTACAATGAGCAGTTCTTC
D: NA; J: TRBJ1-1; size: NA; V: TRBV7-3; CDR3: CASSGGLNTEAFF; DNA: TGTGCCAGCAGCGGAGGGCTGAACACTGAAGCTTTCTTT
D: TRBD1; J: TRBJ1-5; size: NA; V: TRBV18; CDR3: CASSPQGASNQPQHF; DNA: TGTGCCAGCTCACCCCAGGGGGCCTCCAATCAGCCCCAGCATTTT
D: NA; J: TRBJ1-5; size: NA; V: TRBV19; CDR3: CASSPSGGPRHF; DNA: TGTGCCAGTAGTCCGTCCGGGGGACCGAGGCATTTT
D: NA; J: TRBJ1-6; size: few; V: TRBV6-6; CDR3: CASSPGDEPLHF; DNA: TGTGCCAGCAGTCCGGGGGATGAACCCCTCCACTTT
D: TRBD1; J: TRBJ1-1; size: NA; V: TRBV6-5; CDR3: CASSPAGTGAFF; DNA: TGTGCCAGCAGCCCGGCCGGGACAGGTGCTTTCTTT
D: NA; J: TRBJ1-2; size: NA; V: TRBV5-1; CDR3: CASSNSNYGYTF; DNA: TGCGCCAGCAGCAACAGCAACTATGGCTACACCTTC
D: NA; J: TRBJ1-1; size: NA; V: TRBV5-1; CDR3: CASSLDKYTEAFF; DNA: TGCGCCAGCAGCCTTGACAAATACACTGAAGCTTTCTTT
D: TRBD1; J: TRBJ1-4; size: few; V: TRBV5-4; CDR3: CASSRTGSGEKLFF; DNA: TGTGCCAGCAGCCGGACAGGGTCGGGAGAAAAACTGTTTTTT
D: TRBD1; J: TRBJ2-7; size: once; V: TRBV30; CDR3: CAWGQGPYEQYF; DNA: TGTGCCTGGGGACAGGGCCCCTACGAGCAGTACTTC
D: NA; J: TRBJ2-2; size: NA; V: TRBV9; CDR3: CASSYSTRSHTGELFF; DNA: TGTGCCAGCAGTTATTCGACTAGGTCCCACACCGGGGAGCTGTTTTTT
D: TRBD2; J: TRBJ2-3; size: NA; V: TRBV6-1; CDR3: CASSEAGGFSTDTQYF; DNA: TGTGCCAGCAGTGAAGCGGGGGGGTTTTCCACAGATACGCAGTATTTT
D: NA; J: TRBJ2-3; size: NA; V: TRBV4-1; CDR3: CASSQKLVADTQYF; DNA: TGCGCCAGCAGCCAAAAGTTAGTGGCAGATACGCAGTATTTT
D: TRBD1; J: TRBJ1-2; size: NA; V: TRBV18; CDR3: CASSPPDRAPYGYTF; DNA: TGTGCCAGCTCACCACCGGACAGGGCCCCTTATGGCTACACCTTC
D: NA; J: TRBJ2-1; size: NA; V: TRBV6-1; CDR3: CASSVLTGVYNEQFF; DNA: TGTGCCAGCAGTGTCTTAACGGGGGTCTACAATGAGCAGTTCTTC
D: NA; J: TRBJ1-1; size: NA; V: TRBV9; CDR3: CASSVVGGNTEAFF; DNA: TGTGCCAGCAGCGTAGTGGGGGGGAACACTGAAGCTTTCTTT
D: NA; J: TRBJ1-1; size: NA; V: TRBV5-1; CDR3: CASSLAGRNTEAFF; DNA: TGCGCCAGCAGCTTGGCGGGCAGGAACACTGAAGCTTTCTTT
D: NA; J: TRBJ1-1; size: NA; V: TRBV5-1; CDR3: CASSLVGRASTEAFF; DNA: TGCGCCAGCAGCTTGGTGGGCAGGGCGAGCACTGAAGCTTTCTTT
D: NA; J: TRBJ1-1; size: NA; V: TRBV5-1; CDR3: CASSLGEGYDTEAFF; DNA: TGCGCCAGCAGCTTGGGAGAAGGTTATGACACTGAAGCTTTCTTT
D: NA; J: TRBJ1-5; size: NA; V: TRBV10-3; CDR3: CAISGGGNQPQHF; DNA: TGTGCCATCAGTGGGGGGGGGAATCAGCCCCAGCATTTT
D: NA; J: TRBJ2-6; size: once; V: TRBV18; CDR3: CASSPSANSGANVLTF; DNA: TGTGCCAGCTCACCCTCGGCGAACTCTGGGGCCAACGTCCTGACTTTC
D: TRBD2; J: TRBJ2-1; size: NA; V: TRBV2; CDR3: CASMPTTTSNNEQFF; DNA: TGTGCCAGCATGCCCACCACGACTAGCAACAATGAGCAGTTCTTC
D: TRBD2; J: TRBJ2-5; size: NA; V: TRBV5-1; CDR3: CASTRGGPQETQYF; DNA: TGCGCCAGTACGCGGGGGGGCCCCCAAGAGACCCAGTACTTC
D: NA; J: TRBJ1-1; size: few; V: TRBV10-3; CDR3: CAIRGRGVYTEAFF; DNA: TGTGCCATCAGGGGGCGCGGGGTGTACACTGAAGCTTTCTTT
D: TRBD1; J: TRBJ1-2; size: NA; V: TRBV10-1; CDR3: CASSEPGTGSVNYGYTF; DNA: TGCGCCAGCAGTGAGCCGGGGACAGGGTCGGTAAACTATGGCTACACCTTC
D: TRBD1; J: TRBJ1-4; size: NA; V: TRBV9; CDR3: CASSASGTGPEKLFF; DNA: TGTGCCAGCAGCGCATCCGGGACAGGGCCCGAAAAACTGTTTTTT
D: NA; J: TRBJ2-4; size: NA; V: TRBV18; CDR3: CASSPQFKNIQYF; DNA: TGTGCCAGCTCACCCCAATTCAAAAACATTCAGTACTTC
D: TRBD2; J: TRBJ2-3; size: NA; V: TRBV15; CDR3: CATSRGGSGGAGDTQYF; DNA: TGTGCCACCAGCAGAGGTGGTAGCGGGGGGGCCGGAGATACGCAGTATTTT
D: TRBD1; J: TRBJ1-2; size: NA; V: TRBV13; CDR3: CASREQGALSGYTF; DNA: TGTGCCAGCCGAGAGCAGGGGGCGCTAAGCGGCTACACCTTC
D: NA; J: TRBJ2-5; size: NA; V: TRBV5-6; CDR3: CASSGGALQETQYF; DNA: TGTGCCAGCAGCGGGGGGGCCTTACAAGAGACCCAGTACTTC
D: TRBD2; J: TRBJ2-1; size: NA; V: TRBV27; CDR3: CASRRRALRGAPLNEQFF; DNA: TGTGCCAGCAGACGACGTGCTCTGCGGGGGGCCCCCTTGAATGAGCAGTTCTTC
D: NA; J: TRBJ1-2; size: NA; V: TRBV10-3; CDR3: CAISDQINYGYTF; DNA: TGTGCCATCAGTGATCAGATTAACTATGGCTACACCTTC
D: NA; J: TRBJ1-3; size: NA; V: TRBV7-8; CDR3: CASSLEERAGNTIYF; DNA: TGTGCCAGCAGCTTAGAGGAGCGGGCTGGAAACACCATATATTTT
D: NA; J: TRBJ1-2; size: NA; V: TRBV9; CDR3: CASSIDGTSGSYGYTF; DNA: TGTGCCAGCAGTATCGACGGGACAAGCGGTTCATATGGCTACACCTTC
D: NA; J: TRBJ1-2; size: NA; V: TRBV13; CDR3: CASSLSGTANYGYTF; DNA: TGTGCCAGCAGCTTAAGTGGGACGGCTAACTATGGCTACACCTTC
D: TRBD2; J: TRBJ2-3; size: NA; V: TRBV4-1; CDR3: CASSQVGLAGGQASTDTQYF; DNA: TGCGCCAGCAGCCAAGTCGGGCTAGCGGGGGGGCAGGCGAGCACAGATACGCAGTATTTT
D: NA; J: TRBJ1-5; size: NA; V: TRBV6-1; CDR3: CASDRSSNQPQHF; DNA: TGTGCCAGCGACAGGAGCAGCAATCAGCCCCAGCATTTT
D: NA; J: TRBJ2-2; size: NA; V: TRBV14; CDR3: CASSQEYRARGELFF; DNA: TGTGCCAGCAGCCAAGAGTACCGGGCAAGGGGGGAGCTGTTTTTT
D: NA; J: TRBJ2-7; size: NA; V: TRBV9; CDR3: CASSTGTSYEQYF; DNA: TGTGCCAGCAGCACCGGGACCTCCTACGAGCAGTACTTC
D: NA; J: TRBJ1-1; size: NA; V: TRBV7-2; CDR3: CASSSQGDTEAFF; DNA: TGTGCCAGCAGCTCCCAGGGAGACACTGAAGCTTTCTTT
D: TRBD1; J: TRBJ1-1; size: NA; V: TRBV7-7; CDR3: CASSPGQGSTEAFF; DNA: TGTGCTAGCAGCCCAGGACAGGGAAGTACTGAAGCTTTCTTT
D: TRBD1; J: TRBJ1-1; size: few; V: TRBV7-9; CDR3: CASSFGQGRNTEAFF; DNA: TGTGCCAGCAGCTTCGGACAGGGCAGGAACACTGAAGCTTTCTTT
D: NA; J: TRBJ2-7; size: NA; V: TRBV5-1; CDR3: CASSLVSGSYEQYF; DNA: TGCGCCAGCAGCTTGGTGTCGGGGTCTTACGAGCAGTACTTC
D: NA; J: TRBJ1-2; size: NA; V: TRBV19; CDR3: CASSGGTYLGYGYTF; DNA: TGTGCCAGTAGTGGAGGGACATACCTAGGGTATGGCTACACCTTC
D: TRBD1; J: TRBJ1-1; size: NA; V: TRBV19; CDR3: CASRRGVNRGDTEAFF; DNA: TGTGCCAGTAGGAGAGGGGTAAACAGGGGGGATACTGAAGCTTTCTTT
D: NA; J: TRBJ2-7; size: NA; V: TRBV30; CDR3: CAWNRRNEQYF; DNA: TGTGCCTGGAATCGTAGAAACGAGCAGTACTTC
D: NA; J: TRBJ1-5; size: NA; V: TRBV6-6; CDR3: CASSIQGNQPQHF; DNA: TGTGCCAGCAGCATACAGGGAAATCAGCCCCAGCATTTT
D: TRBD1; J: TRBJ1-2; size: few; V: TRBV4-1; CDR3: CASSQDGQGVGVRGYTF; DNA: TGCGCCAGCAGCCAAGATGGGCAGGGGGTAGGGGTGCGAGGCTACACCTTC
D: NA; J: TRBJ2-5; size: NA; V: TRBV18; CDR3: CASSPPIGEETQYF; DNA: TGTGCCAGCTCACCACCGATCGGTGAAGAGACCCAGTACTTC